This T cell receptor beta chain was obtained from a study of CD4 T cells in relation to SARS-CoV-2 and coronaviruses. Study findings and constraints: Roughly three fifths of donors had memory CD4+ clonotypes crossrecognizing SARS-CoV-2 and common cold coronavirus spike.

Sequencing was performed with immunoSEQ multiplex PCR; in TCRdb, only in-frame clones are kept and a portion is missing. The sample includes under 30,000 clones, about two thirds of them seen just once. Notes on this clone: Its specificity is not known.

Unexposed donor CD4+ T cells date from about 2010-2018, before the COVID-19 pandemic. After less than 11 days of culture, CD4+ T cells were isolated. CDR1 and CDR2 from the germline V gene are SQVTM and ANQGSEA. CDR3 length: 17 amino acids. The trim removed 1 base at V and 4 bases at J, leaving 10 bases unmatched. The TCR was taken from a human donor in good health. This sequence joins TRBV29-1 and TRBJ1-2; 12 positions match TRBD1. The specimen was CD4+ T cells from PBMCs, cultured in vitro. The DNA for the CDR3 is TGCAGCGTTGAAGTCCCGGGACAGGGGGCGCGAGGCTATGGCTACACCTTC. Translation: CSVEVPGQGARGYGYTF.